A single sample gave rise to the 29 T cell receptor beta chains below, sequenced in a study of T cells in Graves' hyperthyroidism and ophthalmopathy. RNA transcripts gave rise to amplified TCR beta CDR3 regions. The HTBI primer set served for first-round RT-PCR of the TCR CDR3. TCRdb called the multiplex PCR reads again in MiXCR, with one record for every CDR3 protein. Among around 620,000 distinct CDR3 sequences listed, roughly 17% were seen once. The sequencing input was blood. The receptors here all came from a woman aged 25 to 45 with Graves' hyperthyroidism.

This clonotype was detected many times. The CDR3 DNA reads as TGTGCCAGCAGGAACCCCACCGGGGAGCTGTTTTTT. Its translation is CASRNPTGELFF. The chain has TRBV28 and TRBJ2-2, with D unresolved. CDR1 is MDHEN, CDR2 SYDVKM, per germline. This CDR3 is 12 amino acids long. V lost 6 bases and J 4 bases, leaving 6 bases between the germline ends.

This clonotype was found many times. The J gene is TRBJ2-5, the V gene TRBV6-2 or TRBV6-3; no clear D. This CDR3 is built from 14 residues. CDR1 MNHEY and CDR2 SVGEGT come from the germline V gene. Trimming took off 6 bases at V and 2 bases at J, with 13 bases between the two ends. The CDR3 sequence: CASRDSFLQETQYF. CDR3 sequence (DNA): TGTGCCAGCAGAGACTCCTTCCTGCAAGAGACCCAGTACTTC.

Comments on this clonotype: At one of its ends the junction is not consistent with the germline gene, which may arise from a read error. This chain joins TRBV2 and TRBJ2-7, with 13 bases matching TRBD2. The length of the CDR3 is 17 residues. Germline V gene lookup returns CDR1 SNHLY and CDR2 FYNNEI. CDR3 nucleotides: TGTGCCAGCAGTGCGGGACTAGCGGGACCGTCTTCCTACAAGCAGTACTTC. Translation gives CASSAGLAGPSSYKQYF.

This clonotype was counted ten times or more. The V gene is TRBV6-2 or TRBV6-3, the J gene TRBJ1-3; no definite D call. The germline V gene encodes CDR1 MNHEY and CDR2 SVGEGT. The germline V and J ends were trimmed by 6 bases and 5 bases, with 23 bases remaining between them. The CDR3 extends over 17 amino acids. DNA for the CDR3: TGTGCCAGCAGGGGAAGGACGGACGAACTTCGCAGAAACACCATATATTTT. The encoded protein is CASRGRTDELRRNTIYF.

The V call is TRBV4-3, the J call TRBJ2-1; D gene uncertain. Germline assignment: CDR1 LGHNA and CDR2 YSLEER. The CDR3 has 16 residues. V lost 0 bases to trimming and J lost 0 bases, with 9 bases between them. This CDR3 is CASSQDTQSSYNEQFF. CDR3 nucleotide sequence: TGCGCCAGCAGCCAAGATACACAGAGCTCCTACAATGAGCAGTTCTTC.

Points on this clonotype: No conserved phenylalanine or tryptophan is present at the end of the CDR3, so a read error is the likely explanation. The chain joins TRBV28 to TRBJ1-6, with D possibly matching TRBD1 (5 bases). V was cut by 8 bases and J by 7 bases, with 12 bases left in between. Germline-derived CDR1 and CDR2 are MDHEN and SYDVKM. The CDR3 totals 13 residues. The CDR3 sequence is CASGGSDNSPLHL. CDR3 nucleotide sequence: TGTGCCAGCGGGGGAAGCGACAATTCACCCCTCCACCTT.

This clonotype has at least ten counts. The chain is built from TRBV6-1 and TRBJ2-7, with 7 nucleotides matching TRBD1. CDR3 size: 15 residues. The V segment lost 8 bases and the J segment 3 bases; nucleotides outside the gene matches: 13. Germline CDR1 reads MNHNS; CDR2 reads SASEGT. The CDR3 protein is CASVGKGARFYEQYF. For the CDR3, the DNA is TGTGCCAGCGTTGGGAAGGGGGCGCGTTTCTACGAGCAGTACTTC.

This clonotype occurred many times. The chain recombines TRBV28 with TRBJ2-7; the D gene is possibly TRBD2 (6 bases). The V end was cut by 7 bases, the J end by 3 bases, with 16 bases between. CDR3 length: 14 amino acids. Germline CDR1 is MDHEN and CDR2 is SYDVKM. CDR3 sequence (DNA): TGTGCCAGCACGTACGGGGGAGGACTCTACGAGCAGTACTTC. Its translation: CASTYGGGLYEQYF.

This clonotype has at least ten counts. V and J are TRBV4-1 and TRBJ2-7; the D call may be TRBD1 or TRBD2 (7 bases each). Trimming cost V 4 bases and J 3 bases, with 13 bases left between them. The CDR3 is made up of 14 amino acids. Germline V gives CDR1 MGHRA, CDR2 YSYEKL. The DNA for the CDR3 is TGCGCCAGCAGCCGGGAGGGGGCTAACTACGAGCAGTACTTC. This translates into CASSREGANYEQYF.

This clonotype was recorded at least ten times. The chain is built from TRBV6-1 and TRBJ2-7, with 10 bases matching TRBD2. The junction had 3 bases not matched to a gene; V was cut back by 3 bases and J by 4 bases. CDR3 length equals 14 residues. The germline gives CDR1 MNHNS, CDR2 SASEGT. CDR3 sequence reads: CASSDLAGEYEQYF. The CDR3 bases are TGTGCCAGCAGTGACCTAGCGGGGGAATACGAGCAGTACTTC.

This clonotype was detected ten times or more. CDR3 in amino acids: CASSQQQGYEQYF. The CDR3 nucleotides read TGTGCCAGCAGTCAACAACAGGGTTACGAGCAGTACTTC. This rearrangement joins TRBV28 to TRBJ2-7, with D possibly being TRBD1 (6 bases). V shed 5 bases and J shed 4 bases, with 12 bases lying between them. CDR1 and CDR2 (germline): MDHEN, SYDVKM. The CDR3 extends over 13 amino acids. Variable domain in full (rest from reference TRBV28 and TRBJ2-7): DVKVTQSSRYLVKRTGEKVFLECVQDMDHENMFWYRQDPGLGLRLIYFSYDVKMKEKGDIPEGYSVSREKKERFSLILESASTNQTSMYLCASSQQQGYEQYFGPGTRLTVT.

This clonotype was detected only a few times. The CDR3 does not end in the conserved phenylalanine or tryptophan, so this is likely a read error. The rearrangement links TRBV27 to TRBJ2-1; 7 bases line up with TRBD2. Per germline, CDR1 MNHEY and CDR2 SMNVEV (reference sequence). The junction had 5 bases not matched to a gene; V was cut back by 5 bases and J by 1 base. This CDR3 has 15 amino acids. The CDR3 loop reads CASSKLAQSYNEQFL. In DNA, the CDR3 is TGTGCCAGCAGTAAACTAGCGCAATCCTACAATGAGCAGTTCCTC.

This clonotype turned up a few times. This chain connects TRBV9 to TRBJ2-1, with D possibly being TRBD1 (6 bases). CDR3 size: 16 residues. Germline values: CDR1 SGDLS, CDR2 YYNGEE. Trimming removed 2 bases from V and 5 bases from J, with 17 bases in between. This CDR3 reads CASSVHRAGVNNEQFF. DNA for the CDR3: TGTGCCAGCAGCGTTCACAGGGCAGGGGTGAACAATGAGCAGTTCTTC.

This sequence joins TRBV9 and TRBJ2-1, with D perhaps being TRBD1 or TRBD2 (5 bases each). V lost 2 bases and J 3 bases, leaving 9 bases between the germline ends. The germline V gene encodes CDR1 SGDLS and CDR2 YYNGEE. This CDR3 spans 14 amino acids. As DNA, the CDR3 is TGTGCCAGCAGCGTTTGGGACGGCTACAATGAGCAGTTCTTC. This translates into CASSVWDGYNEQFF.

This clonotype was seen ten or more times. The chain carries TRBV20-1 and TRBJ2-1, with 12 bases matching TRBD2. Germline V lookup: CDR1 DFQATT, CDR2 SNEGSKA (reference sequence). The CDR3 runs 14 residues. Trimming took 0 bases from V and 10 from J; bases not matched to a gene: 4. CDR3 residues: CSARERLAGAEQFF. For the CDR3, the DNA is TGCAGTGCTAGAGAGAGACTAGCGGGAGCGGAGCAGTTCTTC.

This clonotype was picked up many times. The V gene is TRBV7-6, the J gene TRBJ1-1, with 7 nucleotides matching TRBD1. J lost 4 bases, V lost 6 bases, and 14 bases had no gene match. CDR3 length equals 16 residues. Germline CDR1 is SGHVS and CDR2 is FNYEAQ. Here the CDR3 reads CASRPSNRGLGTEAFF. The CDR3 bases are TGTGCCAGCAGACCCTCCAACAGGGGCTTGGGCACTGAAGCTTTCTTT.

This clonotype has just a few counts. The J gene is TRBJ2-3, the V gene TRBV7-2; 8 bases line up with TRBD2. Trimming took 5 bases from V and 1 from J; bases not matched to a gene: 11. This CDR3 has 17 residues. Per the germline V gene, CDR1 is SGHTA and CDR2 is FQGNSA. The CDR3, as DNA: TGTGCCAGCAGCCAATACTCGAGCGGGAGCGGCACAGATACGCAGTATTTT. This encodes CASSQYSSGSGTDTQYF. The full variable domain, with the rest looked up from reference TRBV7-2 and TRBJ2-3, is GAGVSQSPSNKVTEKGKDVELRCDPISGHTALYWYRQSLGQGLEFLIYFQGNSAPDKSGLPSDRFSAERTGGSVSTLTIQRTQQEDSAVYLCASSQYSSGSGTDTQYFGPGTRLTVL.

This clonotype was seen many times. The CDR3 DNA follows: TGTGCCAGCAGCGTCGTACCCGGGACTAGCGGACACACCGGGGAGCTGTTTTTT. Translation gives CASSVVPGTSGHTGELFF. The gene calls are TRBV7-3 and TRBJ2-2; TRBD2 matches at 11 bases. This CDR3 is built from 18 residues. V trimming: 5 bases; J trimming: 3 bases; junction bases outside the gene matches: 11. Germline V gives CDR1 SGHTA, CDR2 FQGTGA.

This clonotype was seen repeatedly, ten times or more. Here the CDR3 reads CASSLVGLGLTDTQYF. CDR3 nucleotides: TGTGCCAGCAGCTTAGTGGGACTAGGTCTCACAGATACGCAGTATTTT. The chain carries TRBV7-9 and TRBJ2-3; 8 positions match TRBD2. The CDR3 runs 16 residues. The germline V gene encodes CDR1 SEHNR and CDR2 FQNEAQ (reference sequence). V dropped 1 base and J dropped 2; count of bases not matched to a gene: 5. The full variable domain, in which reference TRBV7-9 and TRBJ2-3 provide the parts outside the CDR3, is DTGVSQNPRHKITKRGQNVTFRCDPISEHNRLYWYRQTLGQGPEFLTYFQNEAQLEKSRLLSDRFSAERPKGSFSTLEIQRTEQGDSAMYLCASSLVGLGLTDTQYFGPGTRLTVL.

This clonotype was observed many times. The chain recombines TRBV2 with TRBJ1-6, with unresolved D. Germline-derived CDR1 and CDR2 are SNHLY and FYNNEI. CDR3 length equals 11 residues. V lost 6 bases and J 13 bases, leaving 10 bases between the germline ends. CDR3 sequence: CASRETFPLHF. DNA for the CDR3: TGTGCCAGCAGGGAGACTTTTCCCCTCCACTTT.

This clonotype was detected many times. This chain links TRBV28 with TRBJ2-1; D might be TRBD1 or TRBD2, each matching 6 bases. Germline V lookup: CDR1 MDHEN, CDR2 SYDVKM. V was shortened by 7 bases and J by 3 bases, with 13 bases between the two germline ends. This CDR3 region has 14 residues. CDR3: CASIKGGFYNEQFF. The DNA for the CDR3 is TGTGCCAGCATCAAGGGGGGATTCTACAATGAGCAGTTCTTC.

The sample holds many counts of this clonotype. One end of the junction varies from germline; a read error may be responsible. The rearrangement joins TRBV27 to TRBJ1-5; weak D call: TRBD1 (5 bases). Germline V gene data show CDR1 as MNHEY and CDR2 as SMNVEV (reference sequence). The CDR3 spans 14 residues. CDR3 in amino acids: CASSLSTGNQPQHF. The CDR3 DNA follows: TGTGCCAGCAGCTTATCGACAGGCAATCAGCCCCAGCATTTT.

This clonotype was counted ten times or more. The V gene is TRBV12-3 or TRBV12-4, the J gene TRBJ1-1; D gene ambiguous. The ends were cut back, 7 bases at V and 3 bases at J, with 9 bases in the middle. The CDR3 is made up of 12 amino acids. CDR3 loop: CASTLGYTEAFF. The CDR3, as DNA: TGTGCCAGCACCCTCGGGTACACTGAAGCTTTCTTT.

In its sample, this clonotype was seen many times. This chain uses TRBV12-3 or TRBV12-4 with TRBJ2-4; the D gene is possibly TRBD1 (5 bases). The CDR3 has 15 residues. Trimming stripped 4 bases from V and 3 bases from J, with 13 bases between. The CDR3 spells CASSSRQLGKNIQYF. The CDR3 DNA follows: TGTGCCAGCAGTTCACGACAGCTCGGCAAAAACATTCAGTACTTC.

This clonotype was counted only a few times. The CDR3 sequence is CASSHGAAQYF. For the CDR3, the DNA is TGTGCCAGCAGCCACGGAGCGGCCCAGTACTTC. This chain uses TRBV6-2 or TRBV6-3 with TRBJ2-5, with D possibly matching TRBD2 (5 bases). This CDR3 has 11 residues. V was pared by 6 bases and J by 9 bases, with 11 bases between. Germline-derived CDR1 and CDR2 are MNHEY and SVGEGT.

The V gene is TRBV19, the J gene TRBJ1-5; 11 bases agree with TRBD1. V dropped 6 bases and J dropped 4; count of bases not matched to a gene: 5. The CDR3 is made up of 15 amino acids. CDR1 and CDR2 (germline): LNHDA, SQIVND (reference sequence). The CDR3 reads CASRPGTGGNQPQHF. The CDR3 DNA is TGTGCCAGTAGACCCGGGACAGGGGGGAATCAGCCCCAGCATTTT.

This clonotype was seen at least ten times. This rearrangement joins TRBV2 to TRBJ1-3; D unresolved. The CDR3 has 14 residues. Germline lookup yields CDR1 SNHLY and CDR2 FYNNEI. Trimming left V 2 bases short and J 4 bases short, with 9 bases between. CDR3 protein: CASSESTGGNTIYF. CDR3 nucleotide sequence: TGTGCCAGCAGTGAAAGTACCGGGGGAAACACCATATATTTT.

This clonotype was found many times. J is TRBJ2-1 and V is TRBV3-1; TRBD2 might be the D (6 bases). The V end was cut by 1 base, the J end by 10 bases, with 14 bases between. The CDR3 sequence is 14 residues long. Germline CDR1 LGHDT, CDR2 YNNKEL (reference sequence). The CDR3 DNA sequence: TGTGCCAGCAGCCAAGGAAATAGCGGAGGGGAGCAGTTCTTC. Encoded protein: CASSQGNSGGEQFF.

This clonotype was seen repeatedly, ten times or more. The V call is TRBV24-1, the J call TRBJ2-2, with D uncertain. The CDR3 is made up of 14 amino acids. Germline values: CDR1 KGHDR, CDR2 SFDVKD. Trimming shortened V by 7 bases and J by 4 bases, and 12 bases separated the two germline ends. CDR3 loop: CATRPGRGTGELFF. For the CDR3, the DNA is TGTGCCACCAGACCGGGCCGAGGCACCGGGGAGCTGTTTTTT.